Following are 10 T cell receptor beta chains from one sample sequenced in a study of T cell responses to AZD1222 COVID-19 vaccine. TCRdb keeps only in-frame clones here, not all; method: immunoSEQ multiplex PCR. The sample lists 40,000 to 65,000 clones, roughly 80% occurring once. The material sequenced was peripheral blood, taken on day 0 of AZD1222 vaccination. Receptor source: an adult in good health.

The rearrangement links TRBV30 to TRBJ2-1; 7 nucleotides line up with TRBD2. This CDR3 region has 13 residues. With 0 bases clipped from V and 9 bases from J, the junction kept 5 bases outside the gene matches. Germline V gene data show CDR1 as GTSNPN and CDR2 as SVGIG (reference sequence). Here the CDR3 DNA reads TGTGCCTGGAGTGTCGGCGGGGAGGGTGAGCAGTTCTTC. Translation: CAWSVGGEGEQFF.

The chain links TRBV7-2 to TRBJ2-5; no firm D call. V was clipped by 1 base and J by 1 base, with 7 bases between them. This CDR3 has 14 residues. Germline V gives CDR1 SGHTA, CDR2 FQGNSA. CDR3 region: CASSLVVRQETQYF. The CDR3 DNA reads TGTGCCAGCAGCTTAGTAGTACGCCAAGAGACCCAGTACTTC.

V gene TRBV2 combines with J gene TRBJ1-5; D gene unclear. The CDR3 extends over 13 amino acids. Germline V lookup: CDR1 SNHLY, CDR2 FYNNEI. V lost 4 bases to trimming and J lost 4 bases, with 8 bases between them. CDR3 sequence (DNA): TGTGCCAGCAGTGTTATAGGGAATCAGCCCCAGCATTTT. It specifies CASSVIGNQPQHF. Full variable domain (missing parts from reference TRBV2 and TRBJ1-5): EPEVTQTPSHQVTQMGQEVILRCVPISNHLYFYWYRQILGQKVEFLVSFYNNEISEKSEIFDDQFSVERPDGSNFTLKIRSTKLEDSAMYFCASSVIGNQPQHFGDGTRLSIL.

This chain connects TRBV19 to TRBJ2-7; a possible D gene is TRBD2 (6 bases). The CDR3 loop spans 16 amino acids. Germline-derived CDR1 and CDR2 are LNHDA and SQIVND (reference sequence). Trimming cost V 1 base and J 0 bases, with 13 bases left between them. DNA for the CDR3: TGTGCCAGTAGTATAGGTTTCGGAGGGGACTCCTACGAGCAGTACTTC. Its translation: CASSIGFGGDSYEQYF.

The chain recombines TRBV9 with TRBJ2-3; D uncertain. From germline, CDR1 is SGDLS and CDR2 YYNGEE. V dropped 1 base and J dropped 2 bases, with 2 bases sitting between them. The CDR3 contains 12 residues. CDR3 amino acids: CASSVTTDTQYF. In DNA, the CDR3 is TGTGCCAGCAGCGTAACCACAGATACGCAGTATTTT. Full variable domain (rest looked up from reference TRBV9 and TRBJ2-3): DSGVTQTPKHLITATGQRVTLRCSPRSGDLSVYWYQQSLDQGLQFLIQYYNGEERAKGNILERFSAQQFPDLHSELNLSSLELGDSALYFCASSVTTDTQYFGPGTRLTVL.

The V and J genes are TRBV10-2 and TRBJ1-1; maybe TRBD1 (6 bases). With 6 bases removed from V and 0 bases from J, the gap between germline ends came to 17 bases. Germline CDR1 WSHSY, CDR2 SAAADI. There are 16 residues in the CDR3. The DNA for the CDR3 is TGCGCCAGCAGGGGAGGAGGGGGGACCATGAACACTGAAGCTTTCTTT. The encoded protein is CASRGGGGTMNTEAFF.

J is TRBJ2-7 and V is TRBV19; TRBD1 matches 8 bases. CDR1 is LNHDA and CDR2 is SQIVND in the germline V gene (reference sequence). The junction had 11 bases not matched to a gene; V was cut back by 2 bases and J by 2 bases. The CDR3 contains 17 residues. CDR3 sequence: CASSITGIPTGAYEQYF. The CDR3 DNA reads as TGTGCCAGTAGTATAACTGGTATACCGACAGGGGCCTACGAGCAGTACTTC.

The V gene is TRBV3-1 (or the pseudogene TRBV3-2), the J gene TRBJ1-5, with a tentative D call TRBD1 (5 bases). The CDR3 runs 15 residues. The V end lost 0 bases, the J end lost 5 bases, and 11 bases lay between the germline ends. Germline V gene data show CDR1 as LGHDT and CDR2 as YNNKEL (reference sequence). For the CDR3, the DNA is TGTGCCAGCAGCCAAGACAGGGTTGTGGATCAGCCCCAGCATTTT. Translating gives CASSQDRVVDQPQHF.

The chain links TRBV4-2 to TRBJ2-3; 7 positions match TRBD2. This CDR3 comprises 15 residues. The germline gives CDR1 LGHNA, CDR2 YNFKEQ. V was clipped by 1 base and J by 2 bases; unmatched bases: 3. The CDR3 here is CASSQGKRDTDTQYF. CDR3 bases: TGTGCCAGCAGCCAAGGGAAGCGGGACACAGATACGCAGTATTTT.

This clone has just a few counts. This chain links TRBV3-1 (or the pseudogene TRBV3-2) with TRBJ2-5; D may be TRBD2 (6 bases). CDR1 and CDR2 from the germline V gene are LGHDT and YNNKEL (reference sequence). This CDR3 comprises 14 residues. V was shortened by 5 bases and J by 7 bases, with 17 bases between the two germline ends. Here the CDR3 reads CASSTGLTRRTQYF. In nucleotides, the CDR3 is TGTGCCAGCAGCACGGGACTTACTAGACGGACCCAGTACTTC.